This T cell receptor (beta chain) was sequenced in a study of OX40 agonist ivuxolimab in advanced cancers. The wider study: Past anti-PD-1, anti-PD-L1 or anti-CTLA-4 therapy was accepted, and roughly 38% had received some. Partial response was recorded in three patients: one hepatocellular carcinoma and two cutaneous melanoma cases. General study findings and limits: The average count of expanded clones was higher among CD8+ T cells than among CD4+.

The CDR3 consists of 15 residues. The germline CDR1 and CDR2 sequences are ENHRY and SYGVKD. Deletions cut 3 bases from V and 4 bases from J, with 15 bases between. Remarks on this clone: The antigen is not known.

Clones were read by immunoSEQ multiplex PCR, and TCRdb kept only the in-frame ones, dropping some. Seen here are 40,000 to 55,000 clones, 90% to 95% observed once, and the top ten hold around 31%. The chain joins TRBV10-3 to TRBJ1-2; D unresolved. The sequenced sample was CD4+ or CD8+ T cells sorted from blood, obtained in a trial of the OX40 agonist ivuxolimab. The clonotype comes from an adult with an advanced solid tumor such as melanoma, head and neck, liver or kidney cancer. For the CDR3, the DNA is TGTGCCATCAGTGACAGGTTGCGGAGTCGCTATGGCTACACCTTC. As protein: CAISDRLRSRYGYTF.